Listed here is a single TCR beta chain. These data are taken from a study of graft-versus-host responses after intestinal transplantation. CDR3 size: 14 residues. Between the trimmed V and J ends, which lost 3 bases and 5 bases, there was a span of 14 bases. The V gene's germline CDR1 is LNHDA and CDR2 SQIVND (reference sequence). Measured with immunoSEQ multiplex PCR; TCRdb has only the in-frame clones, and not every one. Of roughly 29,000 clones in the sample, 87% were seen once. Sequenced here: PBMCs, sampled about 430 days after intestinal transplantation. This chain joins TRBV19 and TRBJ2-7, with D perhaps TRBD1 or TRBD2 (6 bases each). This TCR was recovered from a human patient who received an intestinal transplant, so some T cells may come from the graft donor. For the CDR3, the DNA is TGTGCCAGTAGTATCGATCCGGGGGCGGACGAGCAGTACTTC. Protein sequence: CASSIDPGADEQYF. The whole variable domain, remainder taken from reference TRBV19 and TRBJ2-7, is DGGITQSPKYLFRKEGQNVTLSCEQNLNHDAMYWYRQDPGQGLRLIYYSQIVNDFQKGDIAEGYSVSREKKESFPLTVTSAQKNPTAFYLCASSIDPGADEQYFGPGTRLTVT.